This TCR beta chain comes out of a study of tumor-infiltrating lymphocytes in oesophageal squamous cell carcinoma. MiXCR, run by TCRdb on the PCR reads, gives a single entry per CDR3 protein. The sample has over 14,000 distinct CDR3 sequences; 45% to 50% are singletons. Trimming took 5 bases from V and 6 from J, leaving 11 bases between them. This CDR3 is built from 13 residues. Germline V gene data show CDR1 as SGHVS and CDR2 as FNYEAQ. This clonotype is labeled as medium-sized. Sequenced input: blood. V gene TRBV7-6 combines with J gene TRBJ2-1, with TRBD2 as a possible D gene (5 bases). The sequence was obtained from a male donor with esophageal squamous cell carcinoma. CDR3 in amino acids: CASSHAGSNEQFF. The CDR3 DNA reads as TGTGCCAGCAGCCATGCTGGGAGCAATGAGCAGTTCTTC. Combining the CDR3 with reference TRBV7-6 and TRBJ2-1 gives the whole variable domain GAGVSQSPRYKVTKRGQDVALRCDPISGHVSLYWYRQALGQGPEFLTYFNYEAQQDKSGLPNDRFSAERPEGSISTLTIQRTEQRDSAMYRCASSHAGSNEQFFGPGTRLTVL.